This entry describes one T cell receptor (beta chain). The data derive from a study of blood T cell repertoires in COVID-19. The wider study: Collection of acute and convalescent COVID-19 samples took place in the United States, Italy and Spain. The cDNA or gDNA used as material had been derived from T cells, B-cell-depleted T cells, or PBMCs.

Per the original data handling: Nucleated cell number was recorded as an estimate derived from reference gene primer amplification. Assay used: immunoSEQ multiplex PCR; TCRdb lists only in-frame clones, some missing. The DNA was the basis for D and trimming; V, J and clone size are from that table. The sample shows about 180,000 clones, just over 85% of them seen only once. J lost 4 bases, V lost 4 bases, and 6 bases had no gene match. The CDR3 runs 17 residues. The germline gives CDR1 LNHDA, CDR2 SQIVND (reference sequence). This receptor was taken from a middle-aged man with active or convalescent COVID-19. The chain uses TRBV19 and TRBJ2-3; 15 bases map to TRBD2. Material for sequencing was peripheral blood. CDR3: CASSSGLAGGWSDTQYF. The CDR3 bases are TGTGCCAGTAGTAGCGGACTAGCGGGAGGGTGGTCAGATACGCAGTATTTT. Looking up the rest from reference TRBV19 and TRBJ2-3 gives the full variable domain: DGGITQSPKYLFRKEGQNVTLSCEQNLNHDAMYWYRQDPGQGLRLIYYSQIVNDFQKGDIAEGYSVSREKKESFPLTVTSAQKNPTAFYLCASSSGLAGGWSDTQYFGPGTRLTVL.